This T cell receptor beta chain comes out of a study of cytomegalovirus exposure and HLA in healthy donors. Findings and limits, study-wide: Upon later analysis, HLA-associated TCR beta chains proved more clonally expanded than other, equally common chains.

Trimming at V came to 8 bases and at J to 2 bases, leaving 6 bases not matched to a gene. CDR3 length: 14 amino acids. The germline gives CDR1 MNHNY, CDR2 SVGAGI (reference sequence). This clone was counted once. Its antigen is still unknown. Primers: 60 Vbeta forward and 13 Jbeta reverse. The data were produced by immunoSEQ multiplex PCR, yet TCRdb's version contains in-frame clones alone and is incomplete. The table includes approximately 130,000 clones, more than 80% detected once. The receptor was isolated from a woman aged 25 to 39 in good health and CMV-seropositive. The V and J genes are TRBV6-6 and TRBJ1-1; 9 nucleotides line up with TRBD1. Sample: PBMCs. The CDR3 protein is CASVITGGNTEAFF. DNA for the CDR3: TGTGCCAGCGTGATCACAGGGGGCAACACTGAAGCTTTCTTT.